This TCR beta chain was recovered during a study of radiation and T cells in renal cell carcinoma. Sequencing used immunoSEQ multiplex PCR; TCRdb keeps in-frame clones, though not all of them. Among some 150,000 clones listed, 83% were seen once. As for time point: baseline pretreatment blood. Treatment here: 15 Gy SBRT to primary tumor, nephrectomy 4 weeks later. The CDR3 covers 13 residues. V lost 5 bases to trimming and J lost 10 bases, with 15 bases between them. The germline CDR1 and CDR2 sequences are LNHDA and SQIVND (reference sequence). The chain uses TRBV19 and TRBJ2-1; possible D gene TRBD2, 5 bases. The source is a woman between 50 and 59 years old with renal cell carcinoma. The material was blood, obtained from a patient whose treatment included radiotherapy and nephrectomy. CDR3 sequence (DNA): TGTGCCAGTAGTCCTGAGGGTTTCGGCGAGCAGTTCTTC. Translated, it gives CASSPEGFGEQFF.